This T cell receptor (beta chain) was observed in a study of blood T cell repertoires in COVID-19. Some clones are missing from TCRdb's copy, which holds only in-frame ones; the method was immunoSEQ multiplex PCR. The sample shows 60,000 to 65,000 clones, over 60% of them seen only once. V trimming: 1 base; J trimming: 11 bases; junction bases outside the gene matches: 5. Germline CDR1 and CDR2: MNHNS and SASEGT. This CDR3 has 14 amino acids. The rearrangement joins TRBV6-1 to TRBJ1-6; TRBD1 matches at 7 bases. The clonotype was recovered from a human donor in a cohort sampled during active COVID-19. The source material was peripheral blood. This chain's CDR3 is CASSEGDSRAPLHF. The CDR3 region has the DNA TGTGCCAGCAGTGAAGGGGACAGCAGAGCACCCCTCCACTTT.